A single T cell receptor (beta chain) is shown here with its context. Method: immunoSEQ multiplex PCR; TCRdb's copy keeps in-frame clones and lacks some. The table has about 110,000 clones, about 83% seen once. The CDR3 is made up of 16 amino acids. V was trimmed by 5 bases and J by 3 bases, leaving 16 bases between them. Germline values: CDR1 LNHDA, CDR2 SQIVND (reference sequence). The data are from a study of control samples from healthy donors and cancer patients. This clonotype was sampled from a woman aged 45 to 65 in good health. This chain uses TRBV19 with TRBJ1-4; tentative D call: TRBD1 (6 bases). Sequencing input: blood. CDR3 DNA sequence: TGTGCCAGTAGTTCCAGCAGAGGGGGAGCTAATGAAAAACTGTTTTTT. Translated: CASSSSRGGANEKLFF.